This T cell receptor beta chain was identified in a study of T-cell memory formation after mild COVID-19. TCRdb independently ran MiXCR on the 5' RACE reads; one entry per CDR3 protein. The sample has almost 350,000 distinct CDR3 sequences; around 20% are singletons. This CDR3 spans 14 amino acids. The trim removed 7 bases at V and 4 bases at J, leaving 7 bases unmatched. Study conclusions and caveats: Day 15 to 85 contracting clones showed balanced CD4/CD8; day 15 to 37 expanders favored CD4+. Nothing showed for sure that second-wave clones peaking on day 37 were SARS-CoV-2 specific. Pre-infection memory showed some responding clones, and this suggested that cross-reactive memory joined.

As for this clonotype: Its antigen is not known.

Specimen: PBMCs or a T cell subset sorted from them (not recorded which). The sequence derives from a young man who had mild COVID-19 (a few samples of this study predate the infection). Cell type and time point are not known. The rearrangement joins TRBV12-3 or TRBV12-4 to TRBJ1-5; 7 nucleotides align to TRBD1. In DNA, the CDR3 is TGTGCCAGCACCCTCGGACAGGCTAATCAGCCCCAGCATTTT. This sequence encodes CASTLGQANQPQHF.